This is a list of T cell receptor beta chains from one sample in a study of T cells in tuberculosis. Repertoires were generated with immunoSEQ multiplex PCR, while TCRdb's copy carries only in-frame clones and drops some. The table lists some 22,000 clones, approximately 97% of them singletons. The sample comprised PBMCs. The receptors were gathered from a donor between 10 and 35 years old with latent tuberculosis or without tuberculosis infection. Both conserved end residues are part of each CDR3. Fields, in order: D gene, clone size, J gene, V gene, CDR3 DNA, CDR3 protein. A D gene is named only where the DNA matches it firmly. The listing skips clone size in some rows; elsewhere it reads once, few, many or a size class.

>-|-|TRBJ2-1|TRBV9
TGTGCCAGCAGCGCATCAGGGGGGCATGAGCAGTTCTTC
CASSASGGHEQFF
>-|-|TRBJ2-5|TRBV4-1
TGCGCCAGCAGCCAAGACCATAGTCTCGAGACCCAGTACTTC
CASSQDHSLETQYF
>TRBD2|-|TRBJ2-7|TRBV10-2
TGCGCCAGCAGTGAGACCATCAGATCGGCGGGAGTTAGATACGAGCAGTACTTC
CASSETIRSAGVRYEQYF
>TRBD1|-|TRBJ1-5|TRBV6-5
TGTGCCAGCAGTTACGGGACAGGGCTTCAGCCCCAGCATTTT
CASSYGTGLQPQHF
>-|-|TRBJ1-2|TRBV7-6
TGTGCCAGCAGCTCTTCGGACAGCGGTGGCTACACCTTC
CASSSSDSGGYTF
>TRBD1|-|TRBJ2-2|TRBV19
TGTGCCAGTAGTCACGCCATTCTCGGGACAGGGGGCATCACCGGGGAGCTGTTTTTT
CASSHAILGTGGITGELFF
>-|-|TRBJ2-3|TRBV15
TGTGCCACCAGCAGAGGAGGCGCGGGGAAGACAGATACGCAGTATTTT
CATSRGGAGKTDTQYF
>-|-|TRBJ1-6|TRBV11-2
TGTGCCAGCAGCCCGCCGAGGAACCCTCCATATAATTCACCCCTCCACTTT
CASSPPRNPPYNSPLHF
>TRBD2|-|TRBJ2-3|TRBV7-2
TGTGCCAGCAGCTTACAACTAGCGGGGGGCTCAGATACGCAGTATTTT
CASSLQLAGGSDTQYF
>TRBD2|-|TRBJ2-5|TRBV5-1
TGCGCCAGCAGCTTGGCCGGACTAGGAGAAGAGACCCAGTACTTC
CASSLAGLGEETQYF
>-|-|TRBJ1-2|TRBV5-1
TGCGCCAGCAGCTTGGTCGGAGGGGACTATGGCTACACCTTC
CASSLVGGDYGYTF
>TRBD1|-|TRBJ1-1|TRBV13
TGTGCCAGCAGCCCGAGGGCAGGGGGGAACACTGAAGCTTTCTTT
CASSPRAGGNTEAFF
>TRBD2|few|TRBJ2-5|TRBV6-5
TGTGCCAGCAGCCGGACTAGAGCAGAGACCCAGTACTTC
CASSRTRAETQYF
>TRBD1|-|TRBJ2-2|TRBV10-1
TGCGCCAGCAGGACCCGGGACAGTCTTTTCGGGGAGCTGTTTTTT
CASRTRDSLFGELFF
>-|once|TRBJ1-1|TRBV9
TGTGCCAGCAGCGTAGACCCAGGGGACACTGAAGCTTTCTTT
CASSVDPGDTEAFF
>-|-|TRBJ1-4|TRBV2
TGTGCCAGCAGAACCTCAGATATAGAAAAACTGTTTTTT
CASRTSDIEKLFF
>TRBD1|-|TRBJ1-3|TRBV6-1
TGTGCCAGCAGTGAAATCGCGGCAGGGGGTTCCTCTGGAAACACCATATATTTT
CASSEIAAGGSSGNTIYF
>TRBD1|-|TRBJ1-4|TRBV9
TGTGCCAGCAGCCTACAGGGGGGTTATAAGGATGAAAAACTGTTTTTT
CASSLQGGYKDEKLFF
>TRBD2|-|TRBJ2-1|TRBV6-1
TGTGCCAGCTTCAGGATTAGCGGGAGGGCCTATGAGCAGTTCTTC
CASFRISGRAYEQFF
>TRBD1|-|TRBJ1-6|TRBV19
TGTGCCAGTAGTATGTCCCAGGGGGGTGTGTCACCCCTCCACTTT
CASSMSQGGVSPLHF
>-|-|TRBJ2-7|TRBV19
TGTGCCAGTAGCCTCCCCGGGTCCTACGAGCAGTACTTC
CASSLPGSYEQYF
>-|medium-sized|TRBJ1-2|TRBV6-6
TGTGCCAGCATGGTCGGTACTCATGGCTACACCTTC
CASMVGTHGYTF
>TRBD2|-|TRBJ2-7|TRBV6-5
TGTGCCAGCAGTTACTCTATCCTAGCGGAGACATACGAGCAGTACTTC
CASSYSILAETYEQYF
>-|-|TRBJ2-7|TRBV19
TGTGCCAGTAGTCGGGAGAAAGAGAACTACGAGCAGTACTTC
CASSREKENYEQYF
>-|-|TRBJ1-4|TRBV29-1
TGCAGCGGCATGATTAGGGGAGGGGTGGATGAAAAACTGTTTTTT
CSGMIRGGVDEKLFF
>-|-|TRBJ2-5|TRBV10-2
TGCGCCAGCAAACAGGGATACCAAGAGACCCAGTACTTC
CASKQGYQETQYF
>-|large|TRBJ2-1|TRBV19
TGTGCCAGTAGTCAGGGGTGGGGGTCTTTAAATGAGCAGTTCTTC
CASSQGWGSLNEQFF
>-|-|TRBJ2-1|TRBV6-5
TGTGCCAGCAGAAAGAGCTCCTACAATGAGCAGTTCTTC
CASRKSSYNEQFF
>-|-|TRBJ2-6|TRBV6-1
TGTGCCAGCAGTGAAGACGATCCGCTACCGGGGATCCTCTCTGGGGCCAACGTCCTGACTTTC
CASSEDDPLPGILSGANVLTF
>-|-|TRBJ2-1|TRBV7-2
TGTGCCAGCAGCCCCACCCCTGGGGGGGCAGGTGAGCAGTTCTTC
CASSPTPGGAGEQFF
>TRBD1|-|TRBJ1-5|TRBV11-2
TGTGCCAGCAGCATGCCGGGACAGAATTCCCCCAAGCCCCAGCATTTT
CASSMPGQNSPKPQHF
>-|-|TRBJ1-1|TRBV10-3
TGTGCCATCAGTGTTCTGGCGAACACTGAAGCTTTCTTT
CAISVLANTEAFF
>-|-|TRBJ2-3|TRBV6-4
TGTGCCAGCGCCGGGGGGCTATCCAACACAGATACGCAGTATTTT
CASAGGLSNTDTQYF
>-|-|TRBJ2-7|TRBV10-3
TGTGCCATCAGTGAGTACAGGGCCAGTTACGAGCAGTACTTC
CAISEYRASYEQYF
>-|-|TRBJ1-2|TRBV6-5
TGTGCCAGCAAAAGACAGGTGTCATCTGGCTACACCTTC
CASKRQVSSGYTF
>-|-|TRBJ1-1|TRBV6-5
TGTGCCAGCAGTCTATATGGGGGGATCACTGAAGCTTTCTTT
CASSLYGGITEAFF
>TRBD1|once|TRBJ1-1|TRBV9
TGTGCCAGCAGCGTAGGGCATGGTCAGGGGGTGGGAGCCACTGAAGCTTTCTTT
CASSVGHGQGVGATEAFF
>-|-|TRBJ1-2|TRBV18
TGTGCCAGCTCACTTCGGCAGGATGGCTACACCTTC
CASSLRQDGYTF
>-|-|TRBJ2-7|TRBV10-3
TGTGCCATCAGGGCACCTTCCTACGAGCAGTACTTC
CAIRAPSYEQYF
>-|-|TRBJ1-4|TRBV5-6
TGTGCCAGCAGCCCCAGGGAGGGGGGTTCATTAAAACTGTTTTTT
CASSPREGGSLKLFF
>TRBD1|-|TRBJ2-7|TRBV7-2
TGTGCCAGCAGCTTAGTAACAGGGGGTGGGTACGAGCAGTACTTC
CASSLVTGGGYEQYF
>TRBD2|once|TRBJ2-1|TRBV11-2
TGTGCCAGCAGCTTATTCGGGACTAGCTATGAGCAGTTCTTC
CASSLFGTSYEQFF
>TRBD1|few|TRBJ1-6|TRBV10-1
TGCGCCAGCAGCCTGGACAGGGTCGGGTCACCCCTCCACTTT
CASSLDRVGSPLHF
>-|-|TRBJ1-2|TRBV30
TGTGCCTGGATTTGGGCCGCGAAGAGCTATGGCTACACCTTC
CAWIWAAKSYGYTF
>TRBD1|-|TRBJ1-3|TRBV29-1
TGCAGCGTGGCACAGGGGAGCTCTGGAAACACCATATATTTT
CSVAQGSSGNTIYF
>TRBD2|-|TRBJ2-1|TRBV6-5
TGTGCCAGCAGACCGGGACTAGCGGGGCCCAATGTCTTC
CASRPGLAGPNVF
>TRBD1|-|TRBJ2-1|TRBV27
TGTGCCAGCAGTTTTCGGAGGAGCGTGGGACAGGGTCTCAATGAGCAGTTCTTC
CASSFRRSVGQGLNEQFF
>TRBD1|-|TRBJ1-1|TRBV5-4
TGTGCCAGCACCACACAGGGGCTAAACACTGAAGCTTTCTTT
CASTTQGLNTEAFF
>-|-|TRBJ1-1|TRBV19
TGTGCCAGTAGTGTCCGGGGACACCCGGCCGAGCGTTACACTGAAGCTTTCTTT
CASSVRGHPAERYTEAFF
>TRBD1|-|TRBJ2-7|TRBV7-6
TGTGCCAGCAGCTCAAGAACGACAGGGTCCGAGCAGTACTTC
CASSSRTTGSEQYF
>-|-|TRBJ2-7|TRBV6-1
TGTGCCAGCAGTGAAGCGAGAGAGTACGAGCAGTACTTC
CASSEAREYEQYF
>TRBD1|-|TRBJ1-4|TRBV6-1
TGTGCCAGCAGTGAAGGACAGGGTTTTGAAAAACTGTTTTTT
CASSEGQGFEKLFF
>-|-|TRBJ2-7|TRBV4-1
TGCGCCAGCAGCCAGCACGTAGCGTACGAGCAGTACTTC
CASSQHVAYEQYF
>-|-|TRBJ2-1|TRBV4-1
TGCGCCAGCAGCGAGGCGAGCTCCTACAATGAGCAGTTCTTC
CASSEASSYNEQFF
>-|-|TRBJ1-2|TRBV30
TGTGCCTGGAGTGCAGGTGGGAACTATGGCTACACCTTC
CAWSAGGNYGYTF
>-|-|TRBJ2-5|TRBV11-3
TGTGCCAGCAGCTTAGTCGGGTCCCAGCGGGAGACCCAGTACTTC
CASSLVGSQRETQYF
>TRBD2|-|TRBJ2-3|TRBV5-1
TGCGCCAGCAGCTTAGGAAGCGGGAGCAATACGCAGTATTTT
CASSLGSGSNTQYF
>TRBD1|-|TRBJ2-7|TRBV6-5
TGTGCCAGCAGTTACTCCGGACAGGGGGCCTACGAGCAGTACTTC
CASSYSGQGAYEQYF